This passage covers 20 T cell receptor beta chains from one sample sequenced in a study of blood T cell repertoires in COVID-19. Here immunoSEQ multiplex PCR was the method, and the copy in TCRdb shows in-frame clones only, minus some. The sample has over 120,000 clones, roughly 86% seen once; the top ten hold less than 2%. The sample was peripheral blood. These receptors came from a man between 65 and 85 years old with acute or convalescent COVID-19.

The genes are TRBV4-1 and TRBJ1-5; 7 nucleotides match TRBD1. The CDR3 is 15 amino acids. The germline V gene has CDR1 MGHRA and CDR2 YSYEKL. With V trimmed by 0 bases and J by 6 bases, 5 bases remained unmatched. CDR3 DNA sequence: TGCGCCAGCAGCCAAGAAGGACAGGTCACTCAGCCCCAGCATTTT. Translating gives CASSQEGQVTQPQHF.

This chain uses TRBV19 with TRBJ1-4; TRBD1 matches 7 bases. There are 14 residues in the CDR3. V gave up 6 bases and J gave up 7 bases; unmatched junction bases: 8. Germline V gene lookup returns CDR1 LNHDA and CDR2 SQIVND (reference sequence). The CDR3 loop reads CASRWDSVSEKLFF. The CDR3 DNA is TGTGCCAGTAGATGGGACAGTGTTAGTGAAAAACTGTTTTTT.

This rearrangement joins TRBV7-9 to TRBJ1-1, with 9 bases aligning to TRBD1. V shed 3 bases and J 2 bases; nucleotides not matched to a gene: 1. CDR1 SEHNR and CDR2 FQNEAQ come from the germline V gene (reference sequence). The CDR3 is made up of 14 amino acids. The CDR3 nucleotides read TGTGCCAGCAGCTTGGGACAGGGAAACACTGAAGCTTTCTTT. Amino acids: CASSLGQGNTEAFF. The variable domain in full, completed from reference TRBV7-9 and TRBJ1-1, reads DTGVSQNPRHKITKRGQNVTFRCDPISEHNRLYWYRQTLGQGPEFLTYFQNEAQLEKSRLLSDRFSAERPKGSFSTLEIQRTEQGDSAMYLCASSLGQGNTEAFFGQGTRLTVV.

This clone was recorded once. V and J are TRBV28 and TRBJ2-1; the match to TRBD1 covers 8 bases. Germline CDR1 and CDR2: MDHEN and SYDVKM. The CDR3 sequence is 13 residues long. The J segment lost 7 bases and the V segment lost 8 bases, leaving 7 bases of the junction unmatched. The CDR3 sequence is CASQGANRNEQFF. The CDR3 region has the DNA TGTGCCAGCCAGGGGGCAAATAGGAATGAGCAGTTCTTC.

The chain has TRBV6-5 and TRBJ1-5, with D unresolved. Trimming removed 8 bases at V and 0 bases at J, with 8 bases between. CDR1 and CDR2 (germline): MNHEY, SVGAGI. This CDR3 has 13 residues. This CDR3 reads CASRDYSNQPQHF. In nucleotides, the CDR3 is TGTGCCAGCCGGGATTATAGCAATCAGCCCCAGCATTTT.

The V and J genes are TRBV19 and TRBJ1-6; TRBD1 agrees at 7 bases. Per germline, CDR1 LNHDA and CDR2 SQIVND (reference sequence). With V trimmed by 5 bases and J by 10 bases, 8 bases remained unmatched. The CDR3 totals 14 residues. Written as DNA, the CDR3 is TGTGCCAGTAGTCTCGGACAGGCTCGGTCACCCCTCCACTTT. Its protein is CASSLGQARSPLHF.

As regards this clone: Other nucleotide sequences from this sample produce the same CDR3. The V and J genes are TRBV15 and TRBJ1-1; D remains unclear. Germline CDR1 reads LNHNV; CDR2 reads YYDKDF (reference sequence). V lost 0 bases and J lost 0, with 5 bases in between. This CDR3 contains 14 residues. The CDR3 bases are TGTGCCACCAGCAGAGACAACTTGAACACTGAAGCTTTCTTT. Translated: CATSRDNLNTEAFF. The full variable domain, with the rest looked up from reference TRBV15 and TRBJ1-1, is DAMVIQNPRYQVTQFGKPVTLSCSQTLNHNVMYWYQQKSSQAPKLLFHYYDKDFNNEADTPDNFQSRRPNTSFCFLDIRSPGLGDTAMYLCATSRDNLNTEAFFGQGTRLTVV.

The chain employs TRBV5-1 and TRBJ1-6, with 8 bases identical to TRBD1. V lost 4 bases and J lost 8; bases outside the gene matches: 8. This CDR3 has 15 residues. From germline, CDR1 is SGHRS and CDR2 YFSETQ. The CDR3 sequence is CASSPGQGRDSPLHF. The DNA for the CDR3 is TGCGCCAGCAGCCCAGGACAGGGTCGTGATTCACCCCTCCACTTT.

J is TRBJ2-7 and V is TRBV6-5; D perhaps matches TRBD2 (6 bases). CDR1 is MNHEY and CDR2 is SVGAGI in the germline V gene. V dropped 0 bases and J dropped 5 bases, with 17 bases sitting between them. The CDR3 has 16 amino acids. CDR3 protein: CASSYSGVAVPHEQYF. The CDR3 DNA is TGTGCCAGCAGTTACTCGGGGGTAGCGGTCCCCCACGAGCAGTACTTC.

The CDR3 loop reads CAISKRQGAGNEQFF. In nucleotides, the CDR3 is TGTGCCATCAGTAAGAGGCAGGGGGCTGGCAATGAGCAGTTCTTC. The V call is TRBV10-3, the J call TRBJ2-1; 8 bases agree with TRBD1. Per germline, CDR1 ENHRY and CDR2 SYGVKD. The length of the CDR3 is 15 residues. V was pared by 5 bases and J by 6 bases, with 9 bases of the junction left unmatched.

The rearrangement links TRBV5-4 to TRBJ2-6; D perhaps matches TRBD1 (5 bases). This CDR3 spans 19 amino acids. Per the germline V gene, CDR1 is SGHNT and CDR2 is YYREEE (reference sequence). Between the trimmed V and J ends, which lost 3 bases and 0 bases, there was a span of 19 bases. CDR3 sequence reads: CASSSRIGQEFSGANVLTF. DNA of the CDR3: TGTGCCAGCAGCTCGCGTATAGGACAAGAATTCTCTGGGGCCAACGTCCTGACTTTC.

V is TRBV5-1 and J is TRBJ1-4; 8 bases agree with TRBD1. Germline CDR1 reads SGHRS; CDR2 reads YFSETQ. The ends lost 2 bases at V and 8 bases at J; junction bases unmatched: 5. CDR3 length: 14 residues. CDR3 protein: CASSFGQGGEKLFF. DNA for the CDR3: TGCGCCAGCAGCTTTGGACAGGGAGGCGAAAAACTGTTTTTT.

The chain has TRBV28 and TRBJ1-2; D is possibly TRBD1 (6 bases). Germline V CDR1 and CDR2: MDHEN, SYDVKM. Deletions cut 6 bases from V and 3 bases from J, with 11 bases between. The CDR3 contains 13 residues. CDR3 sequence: CASSLGGDYGYTF. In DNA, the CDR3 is TGTGCCAGCAGCCTAGGGGGAGACTATGGCTACACCTTC.

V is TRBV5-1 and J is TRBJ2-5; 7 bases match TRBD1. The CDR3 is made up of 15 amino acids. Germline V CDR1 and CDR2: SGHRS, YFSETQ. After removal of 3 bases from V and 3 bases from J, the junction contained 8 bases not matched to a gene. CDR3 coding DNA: TGCGCCAGCAGCTCAGGGGACAGCCTGGAAGAGACCCAGTACTTC. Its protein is CASSSGDSLEETQYF.

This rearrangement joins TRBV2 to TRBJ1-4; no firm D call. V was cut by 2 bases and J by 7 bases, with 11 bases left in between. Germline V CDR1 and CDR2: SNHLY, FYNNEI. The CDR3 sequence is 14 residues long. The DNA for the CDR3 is TGTGCCAGCAGTGAAAGATTTGGCGGTGAAAAACTGTTTTTT. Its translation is CASSERFGGEKLFF.

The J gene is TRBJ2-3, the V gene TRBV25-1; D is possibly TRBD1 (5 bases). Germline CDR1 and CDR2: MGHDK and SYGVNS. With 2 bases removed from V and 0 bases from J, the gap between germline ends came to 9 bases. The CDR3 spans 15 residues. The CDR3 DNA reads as TGTGCCAGCAGTGAAGGGGCATCTAGCACAGATACGCAGTATTTT. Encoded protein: CASSEGASSTDTQYF.

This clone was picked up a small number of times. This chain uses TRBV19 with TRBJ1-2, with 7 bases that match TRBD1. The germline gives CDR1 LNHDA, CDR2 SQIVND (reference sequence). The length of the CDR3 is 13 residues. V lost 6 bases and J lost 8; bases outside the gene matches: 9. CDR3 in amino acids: CASRYRGSEGYTF. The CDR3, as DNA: TGTGCCAGTAGATACAGGGGATCGGAGGGCTACACCTTC.

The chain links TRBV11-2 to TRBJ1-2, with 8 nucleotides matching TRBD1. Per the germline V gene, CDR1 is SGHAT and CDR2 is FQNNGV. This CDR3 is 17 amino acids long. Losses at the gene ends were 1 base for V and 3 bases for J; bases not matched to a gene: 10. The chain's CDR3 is CASSLVSGGRNDYGYTF. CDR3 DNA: TGTGCCAGCAGCTTAGTTTCAGGGGGCCGGAATGACTATGGCTACACCTTC.

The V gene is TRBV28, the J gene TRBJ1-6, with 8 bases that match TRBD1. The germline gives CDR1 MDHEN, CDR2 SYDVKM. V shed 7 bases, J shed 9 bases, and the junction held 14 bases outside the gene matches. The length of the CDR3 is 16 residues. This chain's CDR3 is CASKTPGTGASSPLHF. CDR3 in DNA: TGTGCCAGCAAGACCCCCGGGACAGGAGCGAGTTCACCCCTCCACTTT.

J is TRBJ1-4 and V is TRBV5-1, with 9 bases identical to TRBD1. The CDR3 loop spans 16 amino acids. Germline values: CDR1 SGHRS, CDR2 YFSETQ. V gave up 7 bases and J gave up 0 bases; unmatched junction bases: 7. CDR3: CASAKGQGATNEKLFF. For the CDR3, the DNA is TGCGCCAGCGCCAAGGGACAGGGCGCAACTAATGAAAAACTGTTTTTT.